The rows below give T cell receptor beta chains drawn from one sample of a study of Graves' ophthalmopathy and Graves' hyperthyroidism. Each CDR3 protein is one row after TCRdb ran MiXCR on the multiplex PCR reads. The table lists a few hundred thousand distinct CDR3 sequences, 15% of them singletons. The sequencing sample was made of peripheral blood. The receptor source for this set is a woman aged 18-29 years with stable Graves' hyperthyroidism. Each CDR3 is given with its conserved first and last residue. D genes are given only for firm matches. Some rows mark clone size as missing; the rest say once, few, many or name a class of expanded clone.

v_gene: TRBV6-2/TRBV6-3
j_gene: TRBJ2-7
d_gene: .
abundance: .
CDR3nt: TGTGCCAGCAGAGGAACAATCCTATCCTACGATCAGTACTTC
CDR3aa: CASRGTILSYDQYF

v_gene: TRBV19
j_gene: TRBJ1-1
d_gene: .
abundance: many
CDR3nt: TGTGCCAGTAGTTCGACCGGGACCACTGAAGCTTTCTTT
CDR3aa: CASSSTGTTEAFF

v_gene: TRBV19
j_gene: TRBJ2-7
d_gene: .
abundance: many
CDR3nt: TGTGCCAGTAGTATAGTAGGAGCGTCCTACGAGCAGTACTTC
CDR3aa: CASSIVGASYEQYF

v_gene: TRBV19
j_gene: TRBJ2-5
d_gene: .
abundance: .
CDR3nt: TGTGCCACCTCCAAAGGGCACTCCCCACAAGAGACCCAGTACTTC
CDR3aa: CATSKGHSPQETQYF

v_gene: TRBV29-1
j_gene: TRBJ2-7
d_gene: .
abundance: few
CDR3nt: TGCAGCGTTTCGGGACTCAACTACGAGCAGTACTTC
CDR3aa: CSVSGLNYEQYF

v_gene: TRBV6-5
j_gene: TRBJ1-2
d_gene: TRBD1
abundance: many
CDR3nt: TGTGCCAGCAGTTACCTAGAGGGACAGGGGGCGCCTGGCTACACCTTC
CDR3aa: CASSYLEGQGAPGYTF

v_gene: TRBV20-1
j_gene: TRBJ1-5
d_gene: .
abundance: once
CDR3nt: TGCAGTGCTAGCCCGTCGGGTGACAATCAGCCCCAGCATTTT
CDR3aa: CSASPSGDNQPQHF

v_gene: TRBV6-5
j_gene: TRBJ1-1
d_gene: .
abundance: many
CDR3nt: TGTGCCAGCAGTTACTTCGCTACAGGGAACACTGAAGCTTTCTTT
CDR3aa: CASSYFATGNTEAFF

v_gene: TRBV4-1
j_gene: TRBJ2-7
d_gene: .
abundance: few
CDR3nt: TGCGCCAGCAGCCGGGCGGCTTTAAGCTCCTACGAGCAGTACTTC
CDR3aa: CASSRAALSSYEQYF

v_gene: TRBV6-2/TRBV6-3
j_gene: TRBJ1-2
d_gene: .
abundance: many
CDR3nt: TGTGCCAGCACCCGACAGTTAGCTAACTATGGCTACACCTTC
CDR3aa: CASTRQLANYGYTF

v_gene: TRBV19
j_gene: TRBJ1-2
d_gene: TRBD1
abundance: many
CDR3nt: TGTGCCAGTAGTAGGGACAGGGGGCATCATGGCTACACCTTC
CDR3aa: CASSRDRGHHGYTF

v_gene: TRBV6-2/TRBV6-3
j_gene: TRBJ2-7
d_gene: .
abundance: .
CDR3nt: TGTGCCAGCGGAAAGGGGGGGCCTAGCTCCTACGAGCAGTACTTC
CDR3aa: CASGKGGPSSYEQYF

v_gene: TRBV2
j_gene: TRBJ2-7
d_gene: TRBD2
abundance: few
CDR3nt: TGTGCCAGCAGTGAAATCGGGGGGAGCTCCTACGAGCAGTACTTC
CDR3aa: CASSEIGGSSYEQYF

v_gene: TRBV10-3
j_gene: TRBJ2-2
d_gene: TRBD1
abundance: many
CDR3nt: TGTGCCATCAGTTCAGACAGGGCCTCGAACACCGGGGAGCTGTTTTTT
CDR3aa: CAISSDRASNTGELFF